These 14 T cell receptor beta chains were all obtained from the same sample, sequenced in a study of blood T cell repertoires in COVID-19. The table came from immunoSEQ multiplex PCR; TCRdb's copy has only in-frame clones and leaves some out. The sample consists of over 110,000 clones, roughly 76% of them appearing once. Sequencing was performed on peripheral blood. The source is an elderly man with acute or convalescent COVID-19.

V and J are TRBV11-2 and TRBJ2-7; D ambiguous. CDR1 is SGHAT and CDR2 is FQNNGV in the germline V gene. The length of the CDR3 is 12 residues. V was shortened by 5 bases and J by 2 bases, with 7 bases between the two germline ends. CDR3 amino acids: CASSPPTYEQYF. In DNA, the CDR3 is TGTGCCAGCAGCCCCCCTACCTACGAGCAGTACTTC.

The chain has TRBV7-3 and TRBJ2-1; D not certain. The V gene's germline CDR1 is SGHTA and CDR2 FQGTGA. The CDR3 has 12 residues. V dropped 2 bases and J dropped 9 bases, with 8 bases sitting between them. The CDR3 nucleotides are TGTGCCAGCAGCTTAGCACCCGGTGAGCAGTTCTTC. Protein: CASSLAPGEQFF.

The rearrangement joins TRBV5-4 to TRBJ2-1; TRBD1 matches at 12 bases. With V trimmed by 3 bases and J by 9 bases, 4 bases remained unmatched. This CDR3 is built from 14 residues. The germline CDR1 and CDR2 sequences are SGHNT and YYREEE (reference sequence). This CDR3 is CASSSGTGGTEQFF. DNA for the CDR3: TGTGCCAGCAGCTCCGGGACAGGGGGCACTGAGCAGTTCTTC.

The CDR3 coding sequence is TGTGCCAGCAGCCCACGGGTCTTTCCCAATGAGCAGTTCTTC. Its translation is CASSPRVFPNEQFF. This sequence joins TRBV7-2 and TRBJ2-1; unclear D gene. V gave up 5 bases and J gave up 6 bases, with 14 bases separating them. This CDR3 region has 14 residues. Germline values: CDR1 SGHTA, CDR2 FQGNSA.

The chain carries TRBV6-5 and TRBJ1-3; D is possibly TRBD1 (5 bases). Germline values: CDR1 MNHEY, CDR2 SVGAGI. The CDR3 has 14 amino acids. V dropped 6 bases and J dropped 1 base, with 10 bases sitting between them. This CDR3 reads CASRDTTSGNTIYF. For the CDR3, the DNA is TGTGCCAGCAGGGACACCACATCTGGAAACACCATATATTTT.

This clone appeared a few times. The chain uses TRBV5-6 and TRBJ1-2; a weak D match, TRBD1 (6 bases). V lost 4 bases to trimming and J lost 5 bases, with 18 bases between them. Germline CDR1 SGHDT, CDR2 YYEEEE. This CDR3 region has 15 residues. CDR3 sequence (DNA): TGTGCCAGCAGCCAGACCCCGGGACAACATTATGGCTACACCTTC. Translated: CASSQTPGQHYGYTF. The variable domain in full, completed from reference TRBV5-6 and TRBJ1-2, reads DAGVTQSPTHLIKTRGQQVTLRCSPKSGHDTVSWYQQALGQGPQFIFQYYEEEERQRGNFPDRFSGHQFPNYSSELNVNALLLGDSALYLCASSQTPGQHYGYTFGSGTRLTVV.

V usage is TRBV30 and J usage is TRBJ2-7, with TRBD1 matching over 8 bases. With V trimmed by 4 bases and J by 7 bases, 9 bases remained unmatched. The CDR3 has 13 residues. Germline V gives CDR1 GTSNPN, CDR2 SVGIG (reference sequence). The CDR3 sequence: CAWTPDRGKEQYF. Written as DNA, the CDR3 is TGTGCCTGGACCCCCGACAGGGGAAAGGAGCAGTACTTC.

The rearrangement links TRBV28 to TRBJ1-1; 12 nucleotides agree with TRBD1. This CDR3 is 18 amino acids long. V lost 10 bases to trimming and J lost 3 bases; unmatched junction nucleotides: 18. Germline-derived CDR1 and CDR2 are MDHEN and SYDVKM. CDR3 residues: CAILPGQGASVSDTEAFF. The CDR3 region has the DNA TGTGCCATCCTACCGGGACAGGGGGCGTCAGTCTCTGACACTGAAGCTTTCTTT.

This CDR3 is CASSPAGQGWEQYF. The CDR3 DNA reads as TGTGCCAGCTCACCGGCGGGACAGGGGTGGGAGCAGTACTTC. This rearrangement joins TRBV18 to TRBJ2-7, with TRBD1 matching over 10 bases. Trimming took 3 bases from V and 7 from J; bases not matched to a gene: 6. The CDR3 contains 14 residues. CDR1 and CDR2 (germline): KGHSH, LQKENI.

The chain carries TRBV5-6 and TRBJ2-7, with TRBD2 as a possible D gene (5 bases). There are 12 residues in the CDR3. Germline V lookup: CDR1 SGHDT, CDR2 YYEEEE. V lost 3 bases to trimming and J lost 4 bases, with 8 bases between them. CDR3 amino acids: CASSYGLYEQYF. The CDR3 nucleotides read TGTGCCAGCAGCTATGGACTGTACGAGCAGTACTTC.

The V call is TRBV10-2, the J call TRBJ2-1; 7 positions match TRBD2. Germline CDR1 is WSHSY and CDR2 is SAAADI. The trim removed 6 bases at V and 2 bases at J, leaving 7 bases unmatched. The CDR3 loop spans 15 amino acids. The CDR3 DNA is TGCGCCAGCAGGGGGCTAGCGGACCCCTACAATGAGCAGTTCTTC. Translated: CASRGLADPYNEQFF.

The rearrangement joins TRBV4-3 to TRBJ2-7, with D possibly TRBD1 on 6 matching bases. V gave up 0 bases and J gave up 1 base, with 13 bases separating them. This CDR3 is built from 16 residues. Germline V gene sequence: CDR1 LGHNA, CDR2 YSLEER. The CDR3 sequence: CASSQDRKGVSYEQYF. In nucleotides, the CDR3 is TGCGCCAGCAGCCAAGATCGAAAGGGGGTGTCCTACGAGCAGTACTTC.

This clone was found a few times. This chain uses TRBV7-9 with TRBJ1-6; 7 nucleotides match TRBD1. Trimming at V came to 5 bases and at J to 0 bases, leaving 10 bases not matched to a gene. CDR3 length: 18 amino acids. The V gene's germline CDR1 is SEHNR and CDR2 FQNEAQ (reference sequence). CDR3 sequence (DNA): TGTGCCAGCAGCGTTAGTCCGGGACAGAGCTCCTATAATTCACCCCTCCACTTT. Protein product: CASSVSPGQSSYNSPLHF.

The chain is built from TRBV18 and TRBJ2-5, with no clear D. The CDR3 is 10 amino acids. The V and J ends lost 5 bases and 5 bases respectively, with 3 bases between them. Germline loops: CDR1 KGHSH, CDR2 LQKENI. CDR3 residues: CASSGETQYF. CDR3 sequence (DNA): TGTGCCAGCTCAGGCGAGACCCAGTACTTC.